This paragraph covers one T cell receptor beta chain sequence. Its antigen remains unidentified. The sample belongs to a study of shared clonotypes between healthy human individuals. General study findings and limits: Shared clonotypes: 4.5% to 6% naive CD4, roughly 4% naive CD8, around 2.2% memory CD4, 0.4% to 0.45% memory CD8. Represented diversity (both genetic and exposure-history) was limited by the small number of donors.

The CDR3 has 16 amino acids. Germline lookup yields CDR1 SGHTA and CDR2 FQGNSA. V lost 5 bases and J lost 0, with 15 bases in between. The data were produced by immunoSEQ multiplex PCR, yet TCRdb's version contains in-frame clones alone and is incomplete. The sample contains approximately 980,000 clones, approximately 76% of which appear only once. This chain connects TRBV7-2 to TRBJ2-3; D gene unclear. The TCR originated in a man in his late teens or twenties in good health. The sequenced sample was memory CD4+ T cells sorted from blood. As for subset: CD45RA-negative fraction. CDR3 region: CASSLMSRSSTDTQYF. The DNA for the CDR3 is TGTGCCAGCAGCCTGATGTCCAGGTCAAGCACAGATACGCAGTATTTT.